This T cell receptor beta chain was identified during a study of CD8+ T cells in alopecia areata. V gave up 6 bases and J gave up 2 bases; unmatched junction bases: 6. Germline CDR1 and CDR2: MNHEY and SMNVEV (reference sequence). This CDR3 comprises 14 residues. Extracted from the samples, RNA was reverse transcribed into cDNA to serve as the sequencing template. The method was immunoSEQ multiplex PCR; TCRdb's version includes in-frame clones alone and lacks a portion of them. Found here are roughly 280,000 clones, about 60% of them singletons; the top ten hold roughly 0.93%. Specified treatment: oral pan-JAK inhibitor, 5-10 mg twice daily.

V gene TRBV27 combines with J gene TRBJ2-7, with 8 positions matching TRBD1. Material: CD4+ T cells sorted from blood, obtained at approximately week 52, from a patient treated with tofacitinib. This sequence was found in a human donor with alopecia areata. CDR3 sequence: CASRMDRAPYEQYF. CDR3 DNA sequence: TGTGCCAGCAGGATGGACAGGGCGCCCTACGAGCAGTACTTC.